Below, 28 T cell receptor beta chains from the same sample are listed, as sequenced in a study of identical twins. Each CDR3 protein is one row after TCRdb ran MiXCR on the 5' RACE reads. The sample carries hundreds of thousands of distinct CDR3 sequences, more than 6.5% recorded once. This same sample was also taken into another study, of yellow fever vaccine responses in identical twins.

Sequences were obtained from PBMCs. These receptors were taken from a woman younger than 30 in good health.

This clonotype has at least ten counts. The chain recombines TRBV9 with TRBJ2-4, with D possibly being TRBD2 (6 bases). CDR3 size: 13 residues. Trimming shortened V by 7 bases and J by 3 bases, and 11 bases separated the two germline ends. Germline V gives CDR1 SGDLS, CDR2 YYNGEE. The CDR3 DNA follows: TGTGCCAGCTCGACGGGGGACAAAAACATTCAGTACTTC. Translated, it gives CASSTGDKNIQYF.

This chain links TRBV5-1 with TRBJ2-7, with D unclear. Germline loops: CDR1 SGHRS, CDR2 YFSETQ. Trimming cost V 0 bases and J 3 bases, with 10 bases left between them. The CDR3 length is 14 residues. In DNA, the CDR3 is TGCGCCAGCAGCTTGGTGGACGGAGACTACGAGCAGTACTTC. Protein: CASSLVDGDYEQYF.

A few counts support this clonotype. The genes are TRBV6-5 and TRBJ2-2; TRBD2 is a possible D gene (6 bases). This CDR3 is 16 amino acids long. V was shortened by 2 bases and J by 4 bases, with 14 bases between the two germline ends. Germline V lookup: CDR1 MNHEY, CDR2 SVGAGI. CDR3 bases: TGTGCCAGCAGTTACCGGGACTTCCGAACCACCGGGGAGCTGTTTTTT. It is translated as CASSYRDFRTTGELFF.

This clonotype was seen ten or more times. The chain couples TRBV20-1 to TRBJ2-1; 7 positions agree with TRBD2. Germline CDR1 is DFQATT and CDR2 is SNEGSKA (reference sequence). The CDR3 has 15 residues. Trimming took 0 bases from V and 4 from J; bases not matched to a gene: 6. In DNA, the CDR3 is TGCAGTGCTAGAGATCATCGGGGGGTTTACAATGAGCAGTTCTTC. Amino acids: CSARDHRGVYNEQFF.

In this sample, this clonotype turned up a few times. The rearrangement joins TRBV20-1 to TRBJ2-3; D ambiguous. Germline CDR1 reads DFQATT; CDR2 reads SNEGSKA (reference sequence). Trimming took 1 base from V and 11 from J, leaving 10 bases between them. The CDR3 consists of 11 residues. CDR3 nucleotides: TGCAGTGCTAGAGTGGGCGGTCAGCAGTATTTT. The encoded protein is CSARVGGQQYF.

This sequence joins TRBV4-1 and TRBJ2-7; 8 nucleotides line up with TRBD2. After removal of 4 bases from V and 3 bases from J, the junction contained 8 bases not matched to a gene. The length of the CDR3 is 15 residues. CDR1 and CDR2 from the germline V gene are MGHRA and YSYEKL. DNA for the CDR3: TGCGCCAGCAGCCCCTCGGCCAGCGGGGGCTACGAGCAGTACTTC. Amino acid sequence: CASSPSASGGYEQYF.

This clonotype came up many times. The J gene is TRBJ1-1, the V gene TRBV5-1; D gene uncertain. The germline gives CDR1 SGHRS, CDR2 YFSETQ. The CDR3 consists of 14 residues. With 0 bases removed from V and 1 base from J, the gap between germline ends came to 7 bases. The CDR3 loop is CASSLGPANTEAFF. Here the CDR3 DNA reads TGCGCCAGCAGCTTGGGACCAGCGAACACTGAAGCTTTCTTT.

This clonotype was counted many times. The chain is built from TRBV24-1 and TRBJ2-2, with TRBD1 identical over 11 bases. Germline trimming cut 5 bases from V and 5 bases from J; bases unmatched to any gene: 6. CDR3 length: 16 amino acids. Germline V gives CDR1 KGHDR, CDR2 SFDVKD. CDR3 region: CATSAIGTGGTGELFF. The CDR3 DNA follows: TGTGCCACCAGTGCAATCGGGACAGGGGGAACCGGGGAGCTGTTTTTT.

This clonotype showed up just a few times. This chain connects TRBV29-1 to TRBJ1-2, with 8 bases that match TRBD1. CDR3 length equals 13 residues. J lost 8 bases, V lost 7 bases, and 12 bases had no gene match. Germline loops: CDR1 SQVTM, CDR2 ANQGSEA. The DNA of the CDR3 is TGCAGCGCCCAACAGGGGGGGACAGAAGGCTACACCTTC. Its protein is CSAQQGGTEGYTF.

This clonotype was observed many times. The chain employs TRBV12-3 or TRBV12-4 and TRBJ2-1; D may correspond to TRBD1 or TRBD2 (5 bases each). V was cut by 6 bases and J by 0 bases, with 12 bases left in between. The CDR3 has 15 residues. The CDR3 sequence: CASRGRGPSYNEQFF. CDR3 coding DNA: TGTGCCAGCAGAGGACGGGGACCCTCCTACAATGAGCAGTTCTTC.

The table lists this clonotype with a few counts. The chain employs TRBV2 and TRBJ1-4, with TRBD1 as a possible D gene (5 bases). This CDR3 has 12 amino acids. Germline V gene sequence: CDR1 SNHLY, CDR2 FYNNEI. The V and J ends lost 6 bases and 5 bases respectively, with 7 bases between them. CDR3 nucleotide sequence: TGTGCCAGCAGGGGGGAAAATGAAAAACTGTTTTTT. Encoded protein: CASRGENEKLFF.

The J gene is TRBJ2-2, the V gene TRBV7-9, with D uncertain. The CDR3 covers 14 residues. Germline V CDR1 and CDR2: SEHNR, FQNEAQ (reference sequence). V was cut by 4 bases and J by 5 bases, with 11 bases left in between. DNA of the CDR3: TGTGCCAGCAGCTCCCCGGTGTCGACCGGGGAGCTGTTTTTT. Its translation: CASSSPVSTGELFF.

V is TRBV20-1 and J is TRBJ2-3, with no clear D. Germline loops: CDR1 DFQATT, CDR2 SNEGSKA (reference sequence). Trimming removed 1 base from V and 5 bases from J, with 10 bases in between. The CDR3 sequence is 13 residues long. Written as DNA, the CDR3 is TGCAGTGCTAGAGTTCCCGTTGGAGATACGCAGTATTTT. Amino acid sequence: CSARVPVGDTQYF.

The V call is TRBV28, the J call TRBJ2-7; D possibly corresponds to TRBD1 (5 bases). The germline CDR1 and CDR2 sequences are MDHEN and SYDVKM. The CDR3 extends over 14 amino acids. Trimming left V 5 bases short and J 2 bases short, with 13 bases between. CDR3 DNA: TGTGCCAGCAGTACTTTGTACAGGCCCTACGAGCAGTACTTC. Translating gives CASSTLYRPYEQYF.

This clonotype has ten or more counts. This chain joins TRBV6-5 and TRBJ2-2, with TRBD1 as a possible D gene (5 bases). Trimming removed 0 bases from V and 4 bases from J, with 18 bases in between. There are 18 residues in the CDR3. CDR1 MNHEY and CDR2 SVGAGI come from the germline V gene. The CDR3 DNA reads TGTGCCAGCAGTTACTCGAGGCAGGGAACAACGGGCACCGGGGAGCTGTTTTTT. Its translation: CASSYSRQGTTGTGELFF.

V usage is TRBV5-1 and J usage is TRBJ2-7; perhaps TRBD1 as D (6 bases). Trimming removed 3 bases from V and 13 bases from J, with 23 bases in between. CDR1 is SGHRS, CDR2 YFSETQ, per germline. The CDR3 loop spans 14 amino acids. The CDR3 protein is CASSSIPEQGNYYF. The DNA of the CDR3 is TGCGCCAGCAGCTCGATTCCGGAACAGGGAAATTACTACTTC.

This chain uses TRBV25-1 with TRBJ2-1; tentative D call: TRBD2 (6 bases). V lost 4 bases and J lost 7, with 14 bases in between. This CDR3 is 14 amino acids long. Per the germline V gene, CDR1 is MGHDK and CDR2 is SYGVNS. DNA for the CDR3: TGTGCCAGCAGTGGGCACTTAGCGGAAAATGAGCAGTTCTTC. Residues: CASSGHLAENEQFF.

This clonotype came up many times. The chain carries TRBV4-2 and TRBJ2-4; D might be TRBD2 (6 bases). The CDR3 has 19 residues. Trimming stripped 0 bases from V and 0 bases from J, with 18 bases between. Germline assignment: CDR1 LGHNA and CDR2 YNFKEQ. CDR3 sequence: CASSQDNGGADLAKNIQYF. As DNA, the CDR3 is TGTGCCAGCAGCCAAGATAACGGGGGAGCCGATCTAGCCAAAAACATTCAGTACTTC.

This clonotype was seen a few times. This chain connects TRBV27 to TRBJ2-3; no clear D. The CDR3 is 14 residues long. Germline values: CDR1 MNHEY, CDR2 SMNVEV (reference sequence). V was clipped by 3 bases and J by 4 bases, with 11 bases between them. This CDR3 reads CASSFSLSSDTQYF. The CDR3 DNA follows: TGTGCCAGCAGTTTTTCGCTAAGCTCAGATACGCAGTATTTT.

Only a few counts were recorded for this clonotype. The CDR3: CASSLTPYEQFF. Here the CDR3 DNA reads TGTGCCAGCAGCTTAACACCGTATGAGCAGTTCTTC. The chain combines TRBV11-2 with TRBJ2-1; D call uncertain. This CDR3 comprises 12 residues. V lost 2 bases, J lost 8 bases, and 7 bases lay in between. Looked up from germline, CDR1 is SGHAT and CDR2 is FQNNGV.

J is TRBJ2-1 and V is TRBV20-1; the D gene could be TRBD1 or TRBD2 (5 bases each). Germline-derived CDR1 and CDR2 are DFQATT and SNEGSKA (reference sequence). V was shortened by 3 bases and J by 6 bases, with 24 bases between the two germline ends. The CDR3 runs to 17 residues. This chain's CDR3 is CSASRQGWGRARNEQFF. The CDR3 region has the DNA TGCAGTGCTAGCAGGCAGGGTTGGGGACGGGCACGCAATGAGCAGTTCTTC.

This clonotype was seen only a few times. This chain links TRBV3-1 with TRBJ2-1, with 7 bases lining up with TRBD1. V lost 5 bases to trimming and J lost 10 bases; unmatched junction nucleotides: 5. The V gene's germline CDR1 is LGHDT and CDR2 YNNKEL (reference sequence). The CDR3 is 12 residues long. The CDR3: CASSSKGAEQFF. The CDR3 DNA follows: TGTGCCAGCAGCAGTAAGGGGGCAGAGCAGTTCTTC.

In its sample, this clonotype was seen a few times. The V and J genes are TRBV5-6 and TRBJ2-3; maybe TRBD2 (6 bases). V lost 0 bases and J lost 1, with 12 bases in between. Germline CDR1 reads SGHDT; CDR2 reads YYEEEE. CDR3 length: 16 amino acids. For the CDR3, the DNA is TGTGCCAGCAGCTTGGCGACGGGAGCCGGCACAGATACGCAGTATTTT. This sequence encodes CASSLATGAGTDTQYF.

CDR3 in DNA: TGCAGCGTTTTCACAGGGGGTACGAAGACCCAGTACTTC. Its translation: CSVFTGGTKTQYF. This chain links TRBV29-1 with TRBJ2-5, with 8 bases aligning to TRBD1. V gave up 5 bases and J gave up 6 bases; unmatched junction bases: 8. The germline CDR1 and CDR2 sequences are SQVTM and ANQGSEA. The CDR3 is 13 amino acids.

This clonotype was counted many times. The DNA of the CDR3 is TGTGCCAGCAGAGAGAGCGACAGGAAACGGGGTAGGGAGCAGTTCTTC. Translating it yields CASRESDRKRGREQFF. The chain combines TRBV6-2 or TRBV6-3 with TRBJ2-1, with D possibly matching TRBD1 (6 bases). The CDR3 is 16 residues long. The V gene's germline CDR1 is MNHEY and CDR2 SVGEGT. V lost 6 bases, J lost 10 bases, and 25 bases lay in between.

The chain recombines TRBV7-9 with TRBJ2-1; D remains ambiguous. CDR3 size: 13 residues. Germline V lookup: CDR1 SEHNR, CDR2 FQNEAQ (reference sequence). Trimming took 2 bases from V and 8 from J, leaving 10 bases between them. The CDR3 here is CASSLPAGDEQFF. The CDR3 DNA reads TGTGCCAGCAGCTTACCGGCTGGCGATGAGCAGTTCTTC.

This clonotype has more than one count but fewer than ten. The rearrangement joins TRBV30 to TRBJ1-2; the D gene is possibly TRBD1 (5 bases). V gave up 0 bases and J gave up 9 bases, with 14 bases separating them. In germline, CDR1 is GTSNPN, CDR2 SVGIG (reference sequence). CDR3 length: 13 amino acids. The CDR3 nucleotides read TGTGCCTGGAGTGTGTCAGGGTGGGATAGCTACACCTTC. Translation: CAWSVSGWDSYTF.

This clonotype has a count of ten or more. The J gene is TRBJ2-5, the V gene TRBV20-1; TRBD2 agrees at 7 bases. The trim removed 3 bases at V and 5 bases at J, leaving 0 bases unmatched. The CDR3 totals 11 residues. Germline V CDR1 and CDR2: DFQATT, SNEGSKA (reference sequence). The CDR3 sequence: CSARGGETQYF. The CDR3 DNA reads as TGCAGTGCTAGGGGGGGGGAGACCCAGTACTTC.